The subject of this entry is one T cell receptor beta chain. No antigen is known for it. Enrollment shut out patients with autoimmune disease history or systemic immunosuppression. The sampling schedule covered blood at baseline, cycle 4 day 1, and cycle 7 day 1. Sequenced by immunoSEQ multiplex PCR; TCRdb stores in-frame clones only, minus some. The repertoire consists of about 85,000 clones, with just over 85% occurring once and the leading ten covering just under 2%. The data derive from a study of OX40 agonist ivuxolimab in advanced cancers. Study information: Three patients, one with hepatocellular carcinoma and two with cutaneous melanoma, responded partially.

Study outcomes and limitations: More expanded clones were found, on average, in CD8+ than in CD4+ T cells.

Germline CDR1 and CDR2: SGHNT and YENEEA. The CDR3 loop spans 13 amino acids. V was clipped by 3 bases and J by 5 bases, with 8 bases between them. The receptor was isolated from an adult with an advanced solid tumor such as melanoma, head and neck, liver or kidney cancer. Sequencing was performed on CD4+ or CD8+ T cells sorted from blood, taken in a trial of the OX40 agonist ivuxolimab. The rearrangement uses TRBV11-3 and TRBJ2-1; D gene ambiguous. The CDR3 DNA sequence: TGTGCCAGCAGCTTGGCCAGAAACAATGAGCAGTTCTTC. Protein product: CASSLARNNEQFF.